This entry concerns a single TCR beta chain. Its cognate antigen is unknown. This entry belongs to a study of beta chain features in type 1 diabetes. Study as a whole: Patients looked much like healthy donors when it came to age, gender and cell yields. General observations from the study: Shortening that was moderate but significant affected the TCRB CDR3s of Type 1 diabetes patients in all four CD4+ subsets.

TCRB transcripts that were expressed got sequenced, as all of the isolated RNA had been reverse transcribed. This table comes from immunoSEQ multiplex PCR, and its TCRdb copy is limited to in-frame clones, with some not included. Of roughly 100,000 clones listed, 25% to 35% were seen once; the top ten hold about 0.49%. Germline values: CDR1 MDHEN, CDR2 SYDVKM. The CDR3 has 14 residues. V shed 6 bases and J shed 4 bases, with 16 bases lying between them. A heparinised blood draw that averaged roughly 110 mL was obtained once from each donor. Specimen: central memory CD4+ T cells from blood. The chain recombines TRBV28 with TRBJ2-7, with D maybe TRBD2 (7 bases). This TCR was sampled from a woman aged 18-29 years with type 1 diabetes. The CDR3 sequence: CASRGGLAVYEQYF. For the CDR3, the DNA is TGTGCCAGCAGGGGGGGGCTAGCGGTATACGAGCAGTACTTC.